The 4 T cell receptor beta chains given below trace back to one sample, sequenced in a study of cytomegalovirus exposure and HLA in healthy donors. Primers for the PCR totalled 60 Vbeta and 13 Jbeta. The method was immunoSEQ multiplex PCR; TCRdb's version includes in-frame clones alone and lacks a portion of them. The profile shows under 200,000 clones, around four fifths of them singletons. The material sequenced was PBMCs. These TCRs come from a female donor in good health and CMV-seronegative.

The rearrangement joins TRBV28 to TRBJ1-3; maybe TRBD1 (6 bases). This CDR3 region has 14 residues. V shed 5 bases and J shed 0 bases, with 8 bases lying between them. CDR1 is MDHEN, CDR2 SYDVKM, per germline. The CDR3 DNA reads as TGTGCCAGCAGTCCAGGGGACTCTGGAAACACCATATATTTT. This translates into CASSPGDSGNTIYF.

This clone was seen more than once but under ten times. The chain couples TRBV5-4 to TRBJ2-7, with D unresolved. Germline CDR1 reads SGHNT; CDR2 reads YYREEE (reference sequence). V shed 2 bases and J shed 1 base, with 4 bases lying between them. The length of the CDR3 is 12 residues. CDR3 DNA sequence: TGTGCCAGCAGCTTCAATTCCTACGAGCAGTACTTC. This codes for CASSFNSYEQYF. The complete variable domain, with remaining parts taken from reference TRBV5-4 and TRBJ2-7, reads ETGVTQSPTHLIKTRGQQVTLRCSSQSGHNTVSWYQQALGQGPQFIFQYYREEENGRGNFPPRFSGLQFPNYSSELNVNALELDDSALYLCASSFNSYEQYFGPGTRLTVT.

The chain is built from TRBV7-6 and TRBJ2-3, with D perhaps TRBD1 (6 bases). V dropped 0 bases and J dropped 0 bases, with 10 bases sitting between them. Germline CDR1 SGHVS, CDR2 FNYEAQ. This CDR3 region has 16 residues. The CDR3 spells CASSLARGQSTDTQYF. The CDR3 DNA reads TGTGCCAGCAGCTTAGCCAGGGGCCAGAGCACAGATACGCAGTATTTT. Variable domain in full (rest from reference TRBV7-6 and TRBJ2-3): GAGVSQSPRYKVTKRGQDVALRCDPISGHVSLYWYRQALGQGPEFLTYFNYEAQQDKSGLPNDRFSAERPEGSISTLTIQRTEQRDSAMYRCASSLARGQSTDTQYFGPGTRLTVL.

V usage is TRBV5-4 and J usage is TRBJ1-1; possibly TRBD1 for D (5 bases). CDR3 length equals 15 residues. The V end lost 1 base, the J end lost 4 bases, and 14 bases lay between the germline ends. CDR1 is SGHNT and CDR2 is YYREEE in the germline V gene (reference sequence). The CDR3 DNA is TGTGCCAGCAGCTTGACGTGGCAGGGAGGCACTGAAGCTTTCTTT. As protein: CASSLTWQGGTEAFF. The entire variable domain, with the rest obtained from reference TRBV5-4 and TRBJ1-1, is as follows: ETGVTQSPTHLIKTRGQQVTLRCSSQSGHNTVSWYQQALGQGPQFIFQYYREEENGRGNFPPRFSGLQFPNYSSELNVNALELDDSALYLCASSLTWQGGTEAFFGQGTRLTVV.